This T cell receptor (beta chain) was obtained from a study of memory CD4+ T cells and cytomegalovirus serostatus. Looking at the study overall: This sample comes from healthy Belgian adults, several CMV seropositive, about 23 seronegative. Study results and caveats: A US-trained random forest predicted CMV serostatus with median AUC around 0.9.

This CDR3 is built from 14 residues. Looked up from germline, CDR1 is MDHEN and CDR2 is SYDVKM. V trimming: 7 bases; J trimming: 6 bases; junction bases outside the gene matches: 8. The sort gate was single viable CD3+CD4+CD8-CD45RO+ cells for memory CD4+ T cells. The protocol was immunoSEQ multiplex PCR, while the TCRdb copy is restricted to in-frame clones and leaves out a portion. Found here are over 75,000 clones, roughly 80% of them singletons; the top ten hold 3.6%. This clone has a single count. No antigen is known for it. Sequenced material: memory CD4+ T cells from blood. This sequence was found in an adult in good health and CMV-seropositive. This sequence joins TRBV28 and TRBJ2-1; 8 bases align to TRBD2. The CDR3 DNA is TGTGCCAGCACCTCCCTAGCGGGCCGCAATGAGCAGTTCTTC. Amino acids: CASTSLAGRNEQFF.